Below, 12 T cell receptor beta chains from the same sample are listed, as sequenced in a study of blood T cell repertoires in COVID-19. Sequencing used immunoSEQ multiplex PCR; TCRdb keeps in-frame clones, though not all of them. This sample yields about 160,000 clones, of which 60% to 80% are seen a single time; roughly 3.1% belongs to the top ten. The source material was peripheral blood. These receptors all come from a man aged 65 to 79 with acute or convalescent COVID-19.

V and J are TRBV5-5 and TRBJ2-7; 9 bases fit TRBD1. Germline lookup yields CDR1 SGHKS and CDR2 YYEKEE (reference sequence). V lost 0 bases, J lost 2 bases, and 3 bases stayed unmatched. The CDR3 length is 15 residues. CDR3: CASSLVGTGPYEQYF. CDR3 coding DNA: TGTGCCAGCAGCTTGGTCGGGACAGGGCCCTACGAGCAGTACTTC.

The CDR3 protein is CASSRLAGGRYEQYF. The CDR3 DNA reads TGTGCCAGCAGTAGACTAGCGGGAGGCCGCTACGAGCAGTACTTC. The chain couples TRBV6-4 to TRBJ2-7; 13 positions agree with TRBD2. The V gene's germline CDR1 is MRHNA and CDR2 SNTAGT. This CDR3 comprises 15 residues. V trimming: 5 bases; J trimming: 3 bases; junction bases outside the gene matches: 4.

In DNA form, the CDR3 reads TGTGCAAGTCGCTTAGAGTGGGGGGACAGGGAATACGAGCAGTACTTC. Translated, it gives CASRLEWGDREYEQYF. The chain joins TRBV12-2 to TRBJ2-7; no check of the table's D call, TRBD1, against the DNA was made. TRBV12-2 counts as a pseudogene. CDR3 length equals 16 residues.

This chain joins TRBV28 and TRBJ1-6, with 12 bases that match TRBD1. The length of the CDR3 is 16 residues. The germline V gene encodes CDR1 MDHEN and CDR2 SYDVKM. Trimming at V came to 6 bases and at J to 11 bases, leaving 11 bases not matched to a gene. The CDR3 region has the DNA TGTGCCAGCAGCCCAACCGGGACAGGGGGCCGAGCACCCCTCCACTTT. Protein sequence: CASSPTGTGGRAPLHF.

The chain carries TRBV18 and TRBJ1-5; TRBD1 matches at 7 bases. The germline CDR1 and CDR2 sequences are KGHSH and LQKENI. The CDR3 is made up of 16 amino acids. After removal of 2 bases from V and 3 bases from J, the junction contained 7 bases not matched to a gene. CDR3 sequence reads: CASSPSTGLVNQPQHF. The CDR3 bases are TGTGCCAGCTCACCATCGACAGGGCTGGTCAATCAGCCCCAGCATTTT.

The CDR3 nucleotides are TGTGCCAGCCGACTGACGGCAGATACCCCTCGGTCCCAGCATTTT. This sequence encodes CASRLTADTPRSQHF. V usage is TRBV6-5 and J usage is TRBJ1-5; no clear D gene. CDR1 is MNHEY, CDR2 SVGAGI, per germline. The CDR3 covers 15 residues. Trimming took off 8 bases at V and 11 bases at J, with 25 bases between the two ends.

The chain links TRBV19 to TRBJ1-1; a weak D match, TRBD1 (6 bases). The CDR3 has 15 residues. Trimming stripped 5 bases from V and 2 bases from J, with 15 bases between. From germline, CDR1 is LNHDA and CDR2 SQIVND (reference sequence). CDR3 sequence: CASSRGGPGNTEAFF. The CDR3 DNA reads TGTGCCAGTAGTCGCGGGGGGCCTGGAAACACTGAAGCTTTCTTT.

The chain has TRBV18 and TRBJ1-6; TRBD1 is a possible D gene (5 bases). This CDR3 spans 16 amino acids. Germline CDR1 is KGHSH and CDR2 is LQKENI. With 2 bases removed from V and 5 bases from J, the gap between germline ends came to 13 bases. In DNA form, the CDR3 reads TGTGCCAGCTCACCAAAAGGACGGGGGAATAATTCACCCCTCCACTTT. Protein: CASSPKGRGNNSPLHF.

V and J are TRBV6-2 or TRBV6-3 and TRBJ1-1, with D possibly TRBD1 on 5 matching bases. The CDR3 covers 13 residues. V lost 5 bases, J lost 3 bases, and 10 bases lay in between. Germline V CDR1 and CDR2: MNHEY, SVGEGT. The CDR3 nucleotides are TGTGCCAGCAGTCAGGGAGGGCACACTGAAGCTTTCTTT. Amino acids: CASSQGGHTEAFF.

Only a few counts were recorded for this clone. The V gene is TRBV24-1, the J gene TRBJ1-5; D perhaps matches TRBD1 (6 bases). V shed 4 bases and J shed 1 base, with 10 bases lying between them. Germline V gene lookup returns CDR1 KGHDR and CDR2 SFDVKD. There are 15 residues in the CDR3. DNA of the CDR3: TGTGCCACCAGTGACGAACAGGGAAGCAATCAGCCCCAGCATTTT. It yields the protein CATSDEQGSNQPQHF.

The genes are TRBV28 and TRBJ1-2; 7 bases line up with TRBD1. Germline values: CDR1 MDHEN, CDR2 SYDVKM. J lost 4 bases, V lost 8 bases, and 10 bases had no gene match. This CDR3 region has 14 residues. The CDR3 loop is CASYTGAKFYGYTF. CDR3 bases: TGTGCCAGCTATACAGGGGCAAAGTTCTATGGCTACACCTTC.

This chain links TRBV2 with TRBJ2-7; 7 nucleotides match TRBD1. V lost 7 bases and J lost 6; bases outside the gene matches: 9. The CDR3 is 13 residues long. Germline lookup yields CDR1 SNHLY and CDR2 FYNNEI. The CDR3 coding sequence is TGTGCCAGCACTACGGGACAGCCTCTCGAGCAGTACTTC. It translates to CASTTGQPLEQYF.